These 11 T cell receptor beta chains came from one sample sequenced in a study of CD8 T cells in ankylosing spondylitis. Study-wide results and limits: Seemingly distinctive of ankylosing spondylitis blood was a TCR beta motif formed by eight highly homologous variants.

Via MiXCR, TCRdb re-called the 5' RACE reads, giving one row per CDR3 protein. The sample yields more than 500,000 distinct CDR3 sequences, roughly 5.2% seen once. Their antigens are not known. Source material: blood, either unsorted or a sorted T cell fraction (not recorded which). These receptors all stem from a male donor with ankylosing spondylitis.

This clonotype was observed at least ten times. The V call is TRBV10-3, the J call TRBJ2-1; tentatively, D is TRBD1 (5 bases). Between the trimmed V and J ends, which lost 0 bases and 0 bases, there was a span of 12 bases. The CDR3 extends over 17 amino acids. Germline values: CDR1 ENHRY, CDR2 SYGVKD. CDR3 nucleotides: TGTGCCATCAGTGAGTCGTTGGGGCTTAGCTCCTACAATGAGCAGTTCTTC. Translating gives CAISESLGLSSYNEQFF.

The sample holds a few counts of this clonotype. V usage is TRBV18 and J usage is TRBJ2-3; TRBD1 matches 7 bases. V lost 3 bases and J lost 4; bases outside the gene matches: 4. The CDR3 length is 14 residues. Germline-derived CDR1 and CDR2 are KGHSH and LQKENI. CDR3 in DNA: TGTGCCAGCTCACCCAACAGGGGAGCAGATACGCAGTATTTT. Amino acids: CASSPNRGADTQYF. The whole variable domain, remainder taken from reference TRBV18 and TRBJ2-3, is NAGVMQNPRHLVRRRGQEARLRCSPMKGHSHVYWYRQLPEEGLKFMVYLQKENIIDESGMPKERFSAEFPKEGPSILRIQQVVRGDSAAYFCASSPNRGADTQYFGPGTRLTVL.

The sample holds many counts of this clonotype. The rearrangement links TRBV12-3 or TRBV12-4 to TRBJ1-2; 7 bases map to TRBD1. V was pared by 6 bases and J by 4 bases, with 11 bases of the junction left unmatched. The CDR3 extends over 15 amino acids. The CDR3 loop reads CASSPQGQIFYGYTF. The CDR3 nucleotides are TGTGCCAGCAGCCCTCAGGGACAGATCTTCTATGGCTACACCTTC.

The V call is TRBV6-2 or TRBV6-3, the J call TRBJ2-3, with 12 bases fitting TRBD2. Looked up from germline, CDR1 is MNHEY and CDR2 is SVGEGT. CDR3 length: 16 amino acids. Losses at the gene ends were 5 bases for V and 4 bases for J; bases not matched to a gene: 7. CDR3 nucleotide sequence: TGTGCCAGCAGTACCCGGACTAGCGGGATTGCAGATACGCAGTATTTT. Encoded protein: CASSTRTSGIADTQYF.

This clonotype was seen ten or more times. The CDR3 nucleotides are TGTGCCAGCAGTCCGTCGACGGACAATCAGCCCCAGCATTTT. It encodes CASSPSTDNQPQHF. The rearrangement joins TRBV12-3 or TRBV12-4 to TRBJ1-5; D remains unclear. The CDR3 is made up of 14 amino acids. The V end lost 5 bases, the J end lost 3 bases, and 11 bases lay between the germline ends.

This clonotype came up many times. The chain links TRBV5-1 to TRBJ2-1; a possible D gene is TRBD2 (6 bases). CDR1 is SGHRS and CDR2 is YFSETQ in the germline V gene. This CDR3 spans 13 amino acids. With 5 bases removed from V and 8 bases from J, the gap between germline ends came to 14 bases. The CDR3 loop is CASRTGVSDEQFF. The CDR3 DNA reads TGCGCCAGCAGAACGGGAGTTAGCGATGAGCAGTTCTTC.

This clonotype was seen a few times. The chain has TRBV4-3 and TRBJ2-3; 7 nucleotides align to TRBD2. The CDR3 covers 14 residues. After removal of 0 bases from V and 5 bases from J, the junction contained 2 bases not matched to a gene. Germline CDR1 LGHNA, CDR2 YSLEER. The CDR3 is CASSQDGGRDTQYF. CDR3 sequence (DNA): TGCGCCAGCAGCCAAGATGGCGGGAGAGATACGCAGTATTTT.

This clonotype was counted ten times or more. The rearrangement joins TRBV7-9 to TRBJ2-2; D remains unclear. The CDR3 has 13 residues. Germline V gives CDR1 SEHNR, CDR2 FQNEAQ (reference sequence). V lost 1 base and J 4 bases, leaving 4 bases between the germline ends. The CDR3 here is CASSLVPTGELFF. The CDR3, as DNA: TGTGCCAGCAGCTTAGTTCCCACCGGGGAGCTGTTTTTT.

Note on this clonotype: This may arise from a read error, as a much more abundant clone is one base away. The CDR3 loop reads CAITLSRRGIRVQYF. CDR3 nucleotides: TGTGCCATCACCCTATCTAGGAGGGGGATAAGGGTTCAGTACTTC. V and J are TRBV12-3 or TRBV12-4 and TRBJ2-4, with D possibly called TRBD1 or TRBD2 (6 bases each). The CDR3 runs to 15 residues. V was trimmed by 10 bases and J by 11 bases, leaving 27 bases between them.

This clonotype was recorded at least ten times. The rearrangement uses TRBV7-2 and TRBJ1-5, with D hard to call. Germline V lookup: CDR1 SGHTA, CDR2 FQGNSA. There are 13 residues in the CDR3. V was clipped by 2 bases and J by 5 bases, with 7 bases between them. The CDR3 bases are TGTGCCAGCAGCTTAAACAGAGATCAGCCCCAGCATTTT. Translated, it gives CASSLNRDQPQHF.

This clonotype has a count of ten or more. The chain joins TRBV7-9 to TRBJ2-5; D is unresolved. This CDR3 is 14 amino acids long. Trimming took 6 bases from V and 4 from J, leaving 15 bases between them. The germline V gene encodes CDR1 SEHNR and CDR2 FQNEAQ (reference sequence). Here the CDR3 DNA reads TGTGCCAGCAGTCTCCTGGGTTTCGGAGAGACCCAGTACTTC. As protein: CASSLLGFGETQYF. The variable domain in full, with the rest retrieved from reference TRBV7-9 and TRBJ2-5, is DTGVSQNPRHKITKRGQNVTFRCDPISEHNRLYWYRQTLGQGPEFLTYFQNEAQLEKSRLLSDRFSAERPKGSFSTLEIQRTEQGDSAMYLCASSLLGFGETQYFGPGTRLLVL.